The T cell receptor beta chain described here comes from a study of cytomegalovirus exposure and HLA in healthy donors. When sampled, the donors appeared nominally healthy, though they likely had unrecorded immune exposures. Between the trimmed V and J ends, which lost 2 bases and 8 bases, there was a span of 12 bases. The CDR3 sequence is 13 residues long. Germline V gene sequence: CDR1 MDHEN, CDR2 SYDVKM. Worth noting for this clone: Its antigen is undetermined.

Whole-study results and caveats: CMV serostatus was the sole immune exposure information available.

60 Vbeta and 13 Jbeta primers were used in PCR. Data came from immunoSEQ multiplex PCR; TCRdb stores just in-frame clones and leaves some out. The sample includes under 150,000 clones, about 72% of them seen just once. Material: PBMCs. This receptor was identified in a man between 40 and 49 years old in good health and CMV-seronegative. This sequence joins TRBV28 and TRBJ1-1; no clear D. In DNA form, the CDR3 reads TGTGCCAGCAGTTTAAGGATCTCGGGGGAAGCTTTCTTT. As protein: CASSLRISGEAFF.